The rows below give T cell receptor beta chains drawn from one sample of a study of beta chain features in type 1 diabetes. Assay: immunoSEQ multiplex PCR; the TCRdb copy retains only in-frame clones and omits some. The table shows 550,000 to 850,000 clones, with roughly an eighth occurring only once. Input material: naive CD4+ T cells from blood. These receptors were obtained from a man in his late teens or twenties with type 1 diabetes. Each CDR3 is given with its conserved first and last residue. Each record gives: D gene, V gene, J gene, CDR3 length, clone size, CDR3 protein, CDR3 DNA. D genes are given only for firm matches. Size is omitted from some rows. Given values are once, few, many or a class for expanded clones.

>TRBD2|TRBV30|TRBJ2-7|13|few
CASAGGAVGEQYF
TGTGCCTCCGCCGGGGGGGCGGTTGGCGAGCAGTACTTC
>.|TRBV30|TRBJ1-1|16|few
CACMKIPGPSNTEAFF
TGTGCCTGTATGAAGATCCCCGGACCGTCGAACACTGAAGCTTTCTTT
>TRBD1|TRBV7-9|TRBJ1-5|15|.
CASSLIGTGDQPQHF
TGTGCCAGCAGCTTGATCGGGACAGGAGATCAGCCCCAGCATTTT
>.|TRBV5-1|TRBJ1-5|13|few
CASSLRSNQPQHF
TGCGCCAGCAGCCTCCGAAGCAATCAGCCCCAGCATTTT
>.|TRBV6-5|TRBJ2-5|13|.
CASSPLGGETQYF
TGTGCCAGCAGCCCCTTAGGGGGGGAGACCCAGTACTTC
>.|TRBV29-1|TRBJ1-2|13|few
CSVGKGKQSIYTF
TGCAGCGTTGGTAAGGGGAAACAGTCCATCTACACCTTC
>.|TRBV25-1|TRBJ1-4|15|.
CASSAPGTTNEKLFF
TGTGCCAGCAGTGCCCCCGGGACAACTAATGAAAAACTGTTTTTT
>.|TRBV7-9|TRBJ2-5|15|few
CASSLSQAGQETQYF
TGTGCCAGCAGCCTATCACAGGCTGGCCAAGAGACCCAGTACTTC
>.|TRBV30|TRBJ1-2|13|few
CAWSVGANYGYTF
TGTGCCTGGAGCGTAGGAGCTAACTATGGCTACACCTTC
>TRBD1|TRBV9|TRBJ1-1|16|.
CASSPGAGGLNTEAFF
TGTGCCAGCAGCCCTGGCGCAGGGGGGTTGAACACTGAAGCTTTCTTT
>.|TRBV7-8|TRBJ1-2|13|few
CASSLEGIFGYTF
TGTGCCAGCAGCTTAGAGGGGATTTTTGGCTACACCTTC